These 20 T cell receptor beta chains were all obtained from the same sample, sequenced in a study of blood T cell repertoires in COVID-19. The protocol was immunoSEQ multiplex PCR, while the TCRdb copy is restricted to in-frame clones and leaves out a portion. The data show some 200,000 clones, about 80% seen once. The specimen was peripheral blood. These TCRs come from a woman aged 50 to 60 with active or convalescent COVID-19.

The chain uses TRBV10-3 and TRBJ2-5; 7 bases are a match to TRBD2. V lost 4 bases to trimming and J lost 4 bases; unmatched junction nucleotides: 9. The CDR3 extends over 15 amino acids. CDR1 and CDR2 (germline): ENHRY, SYGVKD. CDR3 loop: CAISAEGGYGETQYF. In DNA, the CDR3 is TGTGCCATCAGTGCCGAGGGAGGGTACGGAGAGACCCAGTACTTC.

This chain links TRBV7-8 with TRBJ2-3; tentative D call: TRBD2 (6 bases). The CDR3 has 14 residues. V was cut by 8 bases and J by 3 bases, with 15 bases left in between. CDR1 and CDR2 from the germline V gene are SGHVS and FQNEAQ. The CDR3, as DNA: TGTGCCAGCCTTCGGGGGAGAGGGACAGATACGCAGTATTTT. Amino acid sequence: CASLRGRGTDTQYF.

The V gene is TRBV15, the J gene TRBJ2-1, with D maybe TRBD2 (6 bases). This CDR3 region has 15 residues. The germline CDR1 and CDR2 sequences are LNHNV and YYDKDF (reference sequence). The V end was cut by 5 bases, the J end by 7 bases, with 18 bases between. The CDR3 DNA reads as TGTGCCACCAGCTCCTATCTCCGGGGGAGGAATGAGCAGTTCTTC. It codes for CATSSYLRGRNEQFF.

The chain uses TRBV28 and TRBJ1-2, with a tentative D call TRBD1 (5 bases). V lost 8 bases and J lost 0, with 7 bases in between. CDR1 and CDR2 from the germline V gene are MDHEN and SYDVKM. The CDR3 totals 12 residues. CDR3 nucleotide sequence: TGTGCCAGCCGGGGGTCTAACTATGGCTACACCTTC. Protein sequence: CASRGSNYGYTF.

This chain links TRBV12-3 or TRBV12-4 with TRBJ2-5, with D unclear. Trimming took 6 bases from V and 5 from J, leaving 10 bases between them. There are 12 residues in the CDR3. The chain's CDR3 is CASSPAGETQYF. DNA for the CDR3: TGTGCCAGCAGCCCGGCCGGGGAGACCCAGTACTTC.

The table lists this clone with many counts. The V and J genes are TRBV4-2 and TRBJ2-2; TRBD2 matches 10 bases. V lost 4 bases and J lost 4; bases outside the gene matches: 3. Germline V gene data show CDR1 as LGHNA and CDR2 as YNFKEQ. The CDR3 spans 15 residues. The CDR3 DNA follows: TGTGCCAGCAGCCCCTTAGCGGGGGGCACCGGGGAGCTGTTTTTT. This translates into CASSPLAGGTGELFF.

This sequence joins TRBV15 and TRBJ2-6; D perhaps matches TRBD1 (5 bases). The germline CDR1 and CDR2 sequences are LNHNV and YYDKDF (reference sequence). CDR3 length: 16 amino acids. Trimming shortened V by 1 base and J by 2 bases, and 9 bases separated the two germline ends. The CDR3: CATSRGGNAGANVLTF. The CDR3 nucleotides are TGTGCCACCAGCAGAGGGGGCAACGCTGGGGCCAACGTCCTGACTTTC.

The J gene is TRBJ2-7, the V gene TRBV27, with 8 bases fitting TRBD2. The CDR3 has 21 amino acids. V was pared by 4 bases and J by 2 bases, with 25 bases of the junction left unmatched. CDR1 is MNHEY, CDR2 SMNVEV, per germline (reference sequence). CDR3 in amino acids: CASSSMSGGLSGRRVTYEQYF. CDR3 DNA sequence: TGTGCCAGCAGTTCAATGAGTGGGGGGTTGAGCGGGAGAAGGGTTACCTACGAGCAGTACTTC.

The DNA for the CDR3 is TGCGCCAGCAGCCAAGATTGGGGCAGTACCTATGGCTACACCTTC. Translated: CASSQDWGSTYGYTF. The chain joins TRBV4-1 to TRBJ1-2, with TRBD1 as a possible D gene (5 bases). Trimming left V 0 bases short and J 4 bases short, with 12 bases between. Germline V gene sequence: CDR1 MGHRA, CDR2 YSYEKL. The CDR3 extends over 15 amino acids.

This clone has just a few counts. V gene TRBV7-2 combines with J gene TRBJ1-2; 7 bases line up with TRBD1. Germline V gene data show CDR1 as SGHTA and CDR2 as FQGNSA. With 5 bases clipped from V and 5 bases from J, the junction kept 5 bases outside the gene matches. CDR3 length: 13 amino acids. CDR3 protein: CASSTGQRYGYTF. Written as DNA, the CDR3 is TGTGCCAGCAGCACGGGACAGCGGTATGGCTACACCTTC. Supplemented by reference TRBV7-2 and TRBJ1-2, the full variable domain reads GAGVSQSPSNKVTEKGKDVELRCDPISGHTALYWYRQSLGQGLEFLIYFQGNSAPDKSGLPSDRFSAERTGGSVSTLTIQRTQQEDSAVYLCASSTGQRYGYTFGSGTRLTVV.

The chain joins TRBV28 to TRBJ2-3, with 10 bases aligning to TRBD2. Germline loops: CDR1 MDHEN, CDR2 SYDVKM. V shed 8 bases, J shed 2 bases, and the junction held 10 bases outside the gene matches. CDR3 size: 16 residues. CDR3 sequence reads: CASRYSTSGNTDTQYF. As DNA, the CDR3 is TGTGCCAGCCGATATTCAACTAGCGGGAACACAGATACGCAGTATTTT.

The chain combines TRBV7-2 with TRBJ2-7; TRBD2 matches at 8 bases. The V gene's germline CDR1 is SGHTA and CDR2 FQGNSA. The V segment lost 5 bases and the J segment 2 bases; nucleotides outside the gene matches: 8. The CDR3 covers 15 residues. Here the CDR3 DNA reads TGTGCCAGCAGCGGGGGAGTAGCGGGACCCTACGAGCAGTACTTC. Encoded protein: CASSGGVAGPYEQYF.

This clone came up once. The rearrangement uses TRBV5-1 and TRBJ1-1; 7 bases fit TRBD1. Trimming removed 0 bases from V and 6 bases from J; junction bases left unmatched: 8. Germline CDR1 reads SGHRS; CDR2 reads YFSETQ. CDR3 length: 15 amino acids. CDR3 in amino acids: CASSLGDSWGSEAFF. CDR3 coding DNA: TGCGCCAGCAGCTTGGGGGACAGCTGGGGGTCTGAAGCTTTCTTT.

This sequence joins TRBV6-1 and TRBJ1-1; D unclear. This CDR3 comprises 15 residues. V dropped 0 bases and J dropped 6 bases, with 14 bases sitting between them. Germline CDR1 reads MNHNS; CDR2 reads SASEGT. The CDR3 reads CASSEAGRRSPEAFF. The CDR3 DNA reads TGTGCCAGCAGTGAAGCGGGCAGGAGGAGCCCTGAAGCTTTCTTT.

The chain links TRBV30 to TRBJ1-1; D uncertain. CDR3 size: 14 residues. V was pared by 1 base and J by 1 base, with 10 bases between. CDR1 is GTSNPN, CDR2 SVGIG, per germline (reference sequence). CDR3 nucleotides: TGTGCCTGGAGTGGCGGGGTAAGGAACACTGAAGCTTTCTTT. Its protein product is CAWSGGVRNTEAFF. The full variable domain, its missing parts supplied by reference TRBV30 and TRBJ1-1, is SQTIHQWPATLVQPVGSPLSLECTVEGTSNPNLYWYRQAAGRGLQLLFYSVGIGQISSEVPQNLSASRPQDRQFILSSKKLLLSDSGFYLCAWSGGVRNTEAFFGQGTRLTVV.

The genes are TRBV9 and TRBJ1-4; D perhaps matches TRBD1 (6 bases). The V end was cut by 4 bases, the J end by 3 bases, with 10 bases between. This CDR3 has 14 residues. Germline V gene data show CDR1 as SGDLS and CDR2 as YYNGEE. The CDR3 region has the DNA TGTGCCAGCAGCCCTCGGACAGCTAATGAAAAACTGTTTTTT. It encodes CASSPRTANEKLFF.

This clone was seen only a few times. This sequence joins TRBV28 and TRBJ1-6; TRBD1 agrees at 7 bases. The CDR3 contains 15 residues. J lost 8 bases, V lost 2 bases, and 6 bases had no gene match. The germline V gene has CDR1 MDHEN and CDR2 SYDVKM. This CDR3 is CASSLPRQGYSPLHF. The CDR3 bases are TGTGCCAGCAGTTTACCCCGACAGGGTTATTCACCCCTCCACTTT.

The V gene is TRBV18, the J gene TRBJ2-7; TRBD2 is a possible D gene (6 bases). The germline V and J ends were trimmed by 3 bases and 5 bases, with 14 bases remaining between them. CDR1 is KGHSH and CDR2 is LQKENI in the germline V gene. The CDR3 runs 14 residues. The CDR3 DNA follows: TGTGCCAGCTCACCCAAGGGACTTGGGGACGAGCAGTACTTC. Translating it yields CASSPKGLGDEQYF.

The chain recombines TRBV30 with TRBJ1-2; tentative D call: TRBD1 (6 bases). The CDR3 length is 12 residues. V lost 6 bases and J lost 5, with 13 bases in between. Per the germline V gene, CDR1 is GTSNPN and CDR2 is SVGIG (reference sequence). The CDR3 DNA sequence: TGTGCCTGTCAGGGGCGGCAGTATGGCTACACCTTC. Translated, it gives CACQGRQYGYTF.

The chain is built from TRBV15 and TRBJ1-4; D is unclear. Germline V lookup: CDR1 LNHNV, CDR2 YYDKDF (reference sequence). The length of the CDR3 is 14 residues. V lost 0 bases and J 4 bases, leaving 6 bases between the germline ends. The CDR3 sequence is CATSRDRVNEKLFF. DNA of the CDR3: TGTGCCACCAGCAGAGATCGAGTTAATGAAAAACTGTTTTTT.